This T cell receptor (beta chain) was found in a study of cytomegalovirus exposure and HLA in healthy donors. Between the trimmed V and J ends, which lost 0 bases and 1 base, there was a span of 7 bases. Germline lookup yields CDR1 SGHNT and CDR2 YENEEA. This CDR3 contains 15 residues. Findings and caveats of the study: It was confirmed in vitro that three of the CMV-associated chains were specific for CMV antigens.

Concerning this clone: Its target is unknown.

Primers for the PCR totalled 60 Vbeta and 13 Jbeta. The repertoire was sequenced with immunoSEQ multiplex PCR; TCRdb's copy has only in-frame clones and lacks some. The repertoire holds about 110,000 clones, about 70% seen once, with less than 3.5% in the top ten. The material sequenced was PBMCs. This sequence joins TRBV11-3 and TRBJ2-4; D not certain. The clonotype originates from a female donor in good health and CMV-seronegative. The CDR3 protein is CASSLDSRAKNIQYF. The CDR3 coding sequence is TGTGCCAGCAGCTTAGATAGCCGGGCCAAAAACATTCAGTACTTC.